Below are 25 T cell receptor beta chains sequenced from a single sample in a study of sequential checkpoint blockade in melanoma. Indicated treatment: randomized to nivolumab then ipilimumab (arm A) or the reverse (arm B). Profiling relied on immunoSEQ multiplex PCR, and the TCRdb table lists in-frame clones only, not all of them. Of 26,000 or so clones in the sample, approximately 88% are singletons; the top ten hold around 13%. Sequencing used CD8+ T cells sorted from blood (inferred from file names), obtained from a patient given nivolumab and ipilimumab in sequence. Receptors originate from a human donor with melanoma.

V and J are TRBV4-3 and TRBJ2-1; no clear D gene. CDR3 size: 14 residues. The V gene lost 4 bases and the J gene lost 4 bases, with 11 bases spanning the gap. Looked up from germline, CDR1 is LGHNA and CDR2 is YSLEER. DNA of the CDR3: TGCGCCAGCAGCCCGCACACGGAGTACAATGAGCAGTTCTTC. As protein: CASSPHTEYNEQFF.

V gene TRBV27 combines with J gene TRBJ2-3, with 12 bases aligning to TRBD2. The length of the CDR3 is 16 residues. The ends lost 4 bases at V and 6 bases at J; junction bases unmatched: 8. Germline loops: CDR1 MNHEY, CDR2 SMNVEV (reference sequence). The CDR3 nucleotides are TGTGCCAGCAGTTCCAGGACTAGCGGGATTCCGGATACGCAGTATTTT. Its protein is CASSSRTSGIPDTQYF.

This clone was recorded only once. The chain is built from TRBV9 and TRBJ2-3; D unclear. The germline gives CDR1 SGDLS, CDR2 YYNGEE. Trimming removed 4 bases from V and 3 bases from J, with 12 bases in between. The CDR3 totals 14 residues. The CDR3 DNA follows: TGTGCCAGCAGCTCTTCCGGTCGGACAGATACGCAGTATTTT. Residues: CASSSSGRTDTQYF.

The J gene is TRBJ1-2, the V gene TRBV28; D is undetermined. The CDR3 totals 13 residues. Germline values: CDR1 MDHEN, CDR2 SYDVKM. Trimming left V 6 bases short and J 3 bases short, with 11 bases between. CDR3 nucleotides: TGTGCCAGCAGCCAGATGTTACACTATGGCTACACCTTC. Amino acids: CASSQMLHYGYTF.

The CDR3 reads CASSSGMGWTEAFF. The CDR3 region has the DNA TGTGCCAGCAGTTCGGGAATGGGGTGGACTGAAGCTTTCTTT. The chain links TRBV28 to TRBJ1-1; D is unresolved. Per germline, CDR1 MDHEN and CDR2 SYDVKM. Trimming pared 4 bases from V and 5 bases from J, leaving 14 bases between. CDR3 length: 14 amino acids.

The table lists this clone with a count of one. The chain is built from TRBV15 and TRBJ1-1, with D tentatively TRBD1 (5 bases). The V gene lost 0 bases and the J gene lost 7 bases, with 12 bases spanning the gap. This CDR3 spans 14 amino acids. CDR1 is LNHNV, CDR2 YYDKDF, per germline (reference sequence). The CDR3 sequence: CATSRDQGSDEAFF. As DNA, the CDR3 is TGTGCCACCAGCAGAGATCAGGGCTCGGATGAAGCTTTCTTT.

The V call is TRBV27, the J call TRBJ1-5, with 7 bases aligning to TRBD1. V was pared by 6 bases and J by 6 bases, with 5 bases of the junction left unmatched. Per the germline V gene, CDR1 is MNHEY and CDR2 is SMNVEV (reference sequence). The CDR3 contains 13 residues. CDR3 DNA: TGTGCCAGCAGACTACAGGGGAGTCAGCCCCAGCATTTT. Translating gives CASRLQGSQPQHF.

DNA for the CDR3: TGTGCCAGCAGTTTAAGTCACGCCTACACAGATACGCAGTATTTT. It translates to CASSLSHAYTDTQYF. The rearrangement uses TRBV28 and TRBJ2-3, with D unclear. The germline V gene encodes CDR1 MDHEN and CDR2 SYDVKM. This CDR3 has 15 amino acids. Trimming pared 2 bases from V and 2 bases from J, leaving 11 bases between.

The sample holds one count of this clone. The chain employs TRBV7-3 and TRBJ2-5; D is uncertain. Germline loops: CDR1 SGHTA, CDR2 FQGTGA. CDR3 length equals 14 residues. Trimming pared 1 base from V and 5 bases from J, leaving 11 bases between. In DNA form, the CDR3 reads TGTGCCAGCAGCTTAATTGGCGCGAGGGAGACCCAGTACTTC. Protein: CASSLIGARETQYF.

The V and J genes are TRBV9 and TRBJ2-7; possible D gene TRBD1, 5 bases. The CDR3 totals 14 residues. The V gene lost 0 bases and the J gene lost 4 bases, with 11 bases spanning the gap. Germline lookup yields CDR1 SGDLS and CDR2 YYNGEE. The CDR3 spells CASSVADKSYEQYF. DNA for the CDR3: TGTGCCAGCAGCGTAGCGGACAAGAGTTACGAGCAGTACTTC.

V is TRBV11-2 and J is TRBJ2-7; 9 bases map to TRBD1. There are 15 residues in the CDR3. Germline CDR1 SGHAT, CDR2 FQNNGV. V was pared by 1 base and J by 4 bases, with 5 bases of the junction left unmatched. Here the CDR3 reads CASSLVGTGRYEQYF. The DNA of the CDR3 is TGTGCCAGCAGCTTAGTTGGGACAGGGAGGTACGAGCAGTACTTC.

The chain carries TRBV9 and TRBJ2-7; 8 bases fit TRBD2. After removal of 7 bases from V and 5 bases from J, the junction contained 11 bases not matched to a gene. Germline V gives CDR1 SGDLS, CDR2 YYNGEE. The CDR3 is 14 residues long. The CDR3 DNA reads TGTGCCAGCGGGTCGGGACTAGAAGTCCACGAGCAGTACTTC. Its protein is CASGSGLEVHEQYF. The full variable domain, in which reference TRBV9 and TRBJ2-7 provide the parts outside the CDR3, is DSGVTQTPKHLITATGQRVTLRCSPRSGDLSVYWYQQSLDQGLQFLIQYYNGEERAKGNILERFSAQQFPDLHSELNLSSLELGDSALYFCASGSGLEVHEQYFGPGTRLTVT.

This sequence joins TRBV27 and TRBJ1-6; 10 bases map to TRBD1. The CDR3 has 17 amino acids. Germline trimming cut 6 bases from V and 7 bases from J; bases unmatched to any gene: 12. Germline CDR1 MNHEY, CDR2 SMNVEV (reference sequence). The CDR3 sequence: CASSSGTGVDWNSPLHF. CDR3 nucleotide sequence: TGTGCCAGCAGCTCAGGGACAGGGGTGGATTGGAATTCACCCCTCCACTTT.

This clone was seen once. The chain employs TRBV7-9 and TRBJ2-5; 7 bases match TRBD2. The CDR3 extends over 14 amino acids. Trimming removed 5 bases from V and 4 bases from J; junction bases left unmatched: 7. Per germline, CDR1 SEHNR and CDR2 FQNEAQ (reference sequence). In DNA, the CDR3 is TGTGCCAGCAGCCCCGGACTAGTGAGAGAGACCCAGTACTTC. This gives the protein CASSPGLVRETQYF.

This chain connects TRBV19 to TRBJ2-7; D may be TRBD1 (5 bases). The CDR3 covers 14 residues. Germline V gives CDR1 LNHDA, CDR2 SQIVND (reference sequence). The V end lost 5 bases, the J end lost 2 bases, and 13 bases lay between the germline ends. CDR3 loop: CASSWGGSPYEQYF. CDR3 bases: TGTGCCAGTAGTTGGGGCGGATCCCCCTACGAGCAGTACTTC.

The CDR3, as DNA: TGTGCCAGCAGCTTGGGTTGGCCCAGGGAAACTATCGACAATGAGCAGTTCTTC. This gives the protein CASSLGWPRETIDNEQFF. The chain couples TRBV5-4 to TRBJ2-1; D might be TRBD1 (5 bases). This CDR3 contains 18 residues. V lost 0 bases and J lost 5, with 21 bases in between. CDR1 and CDR2 (germline): SGHNT, YYREEE (reference sequence).

This clone turned up a few times. The V gene is TRBV19, the J gene TRBJ1-2; 7 nucleotides line up with TRBD1. V shed 5 bases and J 3 bases; nucleotides not matched to a gene: 9. Looked up from germline, CDR1 is LNHDA and CDR2 is SQIVND (reference sequence). This CDR3 comprises 15 residues. This CDR3 is CASSFTTGTYYGYTF. CDR3 sequence (DNA): TGTGCCAGTAGTTTTACGACAGGGACATACTATGGCTACACCTTC. Full variable domain (remainder filled in from reference TRBV19 and TRBJ1-2): DGGITQSPKYLFRKEGQNVTLSCEQNLNHDAMYWYRQDPGQGLRLIYYSQIVNDFQKGDIAEGYSVSREKKESFPLTVTSAQKNPTAFYLCASSFTTGTYYGYTFGSGTRLTVV.

The chain is built from TRBV6-1 and TRBJ2-7; TRBD2 agrees at 12 bases. Germline V gene data show CDR1 as MNHNS and CDR2 as SASEGT. This CDR3 region has 15 residues. V trimming: 6 bases; J trimming: 4 bases; junction bases outside the gene matches: 7. This CDR3 is CASSPLAGGVYEQYV. DNA for the CDR3: TGTGCCAGCAGCCCACTAGCGGGGGGTGTTTACGAGCAGTACGTC.

The chain combines TRBV7-9 with TRBJ2-5; no clear D. V shed 2 bases and J shed 5 bases, with 21 bases lying between them. In germline, CDR1 is SEHNR, CDR2 FQNEAQ (reference sequence). This CDR3 has 17 amino acids. CDR3 sequence reads: CASSLIVSVGVKETQYF. The DNA of the CDR3 is TGTGCCAGCAGCTTAATTGTGAGTGTTGGAGTAAAGGAGACCCAGTACTTC.

CDR3 in DNA: TGTGCCAGCAGTTTGGGATTGACAGGGGAAGCTTTCTTT. Translated, it gives CASSLGLTGEAFF. This chain links TRBV28 with TRBJ1-1; 7 nucleotides match TRBD1. Germline V gene lookup returns CDR1 MDHEN and CDR2 SYDVKM. This CDR3 has 13 amino acids. The J segment lost 8 bases and the V segment lost 3 bases, leaving 6 bases of the junction unmatched.

This chain links TRBV7-8 with TRBJ2-1, with TRBD2 matching 14 bases. V dropped 3 bases and J dropped 7; count of bases not matched to a gene: 11. CDR3 length: 18 residues. The germline gives CDR1 SGHVS, CDR2 FQNEAQ. CDR3 residues: CASSFRLAGGPVLNEQFF. The DNA of the CDR3 is TGTGCCAGCAGCTTCAGACTAGCGGGAGGGCCGGTCTTAAATGAGCAGTTCTTC.

The CDR3 sequence: CAISESSKLLNSPLHF. DNA for the CDR3: TGTGCCATCAGTGAGTCCTCCAAGCTGCTGAATTCACCCCTCCACTTT. This chain joins TRBV10-3 and TRBJ1-6; D uncertain. CDR1 and CDR2 (germline): ENHRY, SYGVKD. Trimming removed 0 bases at V and 7 bases at J, with 13 bases between. CDR3 length equals 16 residues.

This rearrangement joins TRBV5-5 to TRBJ2-1; D remains unclear. V lost 5 bases, J lost 6 bases, and 9 bases lay in between. The germline V gene encodes CDR1 SGHKS and CDR2 YYEKEE (reference sequence). The CDR3 length is 12 residues. The CDR3 DNA sequence: TGTGCCAGCAGTTACTCAGGCAATGAGCAGTTCTTC. It specifies CASSYSGNEQFF.

The V gene is TRBV19, the J gene TRBJ1-1, with 11 bases lining up with TRBD1. Per germline, CDR1 LNHDA and CDR2 SQIVND (reference sequence). This CDR3 region has 15 residues. Trimming took 5 bases from V and 5 from J; bases not matched to a gene: 7. This chain's CDR3 is CASSVSGTGGTEAFF. CDR3 sequence (DNA): TGTGCCAGTAGTGTCTCCGGGACAGGGGGTACTGAAGCTTTCTTT.

J is TRBJ2-1 and V is TRBV7-3; 9 nucleotides line up with TRBD2. The CDR3 is 15 amino acids. V lost 3 bases and J lost 7; bases outside the gene matches: 7. Germline V gives CDR1 SGHTA, CDR2 FQGTGA. CDR3 DNA: TGTGCCAGCAGCTTTAGCGGGGGTGCCACAAATGAGCAGTTCTTC. Translating it yields CASSFSGGATNEQFF.